The rows below give T cell receptor beta chains drawn from one sample of a study of glioma-infiltrating T cells after dendritic cell vaccination. The data were produced by immunoSEQ multiplex PCR, yet TCRdb's version contains in-frame clones alone and is incomplete. In the table there are 85,000 or so clones, 85% of which are singletons. The sequencing here drew on blood, taken after dendritic cell vaccination. These receptor sequences come from a human donor with glioblastoma. The CDR3 runs from the conserved cysteine through the conserved F or W.

j_gene | v_gene | CDR3aa
TRBJ2-7 | TRBV18 | CASSPPSSYEQYF
TRBJ2-6 | TRBV19 | CATADRAWISGANVLTF
TRBJ1-2 | TRBV6-5 | CASTLGTNSGYTF
TRBJ2-7 | TRBV27 | CASSFSPGQAPFEQYF
TRBJ2-5 | TRBV5-1 | CASSSPRAGAGPEQETQYF
TRBJ2-1 | TRBV7-3 | CASSRLAGAYNEQFF
TRBJ2-1 | TRBV6-6 | CASSYSIDEQFF
TRBJ2-1 | TRBV6-5 | CASTGLAGEQFF
TRBJ2-7 | TRBV5-4 | CASSPPDRRSREQYF
TRBJ2-2 | TRBV7-7 | CASSSREVDTGELFF
TRBJ1-5 | TRBV28 | CASSFDLRASGNQPQHF
TRBJ2-3 | TRBV2 | CASSPDSYTDTQYF
TRBJ1-1 | TRBV19 | CASSNKGTEAFF
TRBJ2-7 | TRBV7-9 | CASSLVAGEPASYEQYF
TRBJ2-2 | TRBV25-1 | CASSESHGAAFSTGELFF
TRBJ2-7 | TRBV28 | CASRRTSGRMDEQYF
TRBJ2-5 | TRBV11-3 | CASSLGARDRSQETQYF
TRBJ1-5 | TRBV18 | CASSPREGNQPQHF
TRBJ2-1 | TRBV10-3 | CAISGQSSGGVNEQFF
TRBJ2-5 | TRBV4-3 | CASSQDSEETQYF
TRBJ2-1 | TRBV7-9 | CASSLGLASNSYNEQFF
TRBJ2-7 | TRBV19 | CASSMAVSYEQYF
TRBJ2-3 | TRBV5-6 | CASSFGSGEDTQYF
TRBJ2-7 | TRBV4-1 | CASSQDMASKRYEQYF
TRBJ2-7 | TRBV6-1 | CASSEQRGLTYEQYF
TRBJ2-7 | TRBV19 | CASSPLQGGIYEQYF
TRBJ2-1 | TRBV6-4 | CASSALAGGPDEQFF
TRBJ1-5 | TRBV6-4 | CASSPTGGNNQPQHF
TRBJ2-1 | TRBV19 | CATRRTSGGEFNEQFF
TRBJ2-5 | TRBV2 | CASSELDRGQETQYF
TRBJ2-3 | TRBV5-4 | CASSLGGPGTSGSTDTQYF
TRBJ2-1 | TRBV6-5 | CASEAGLAGESEQFF
TRBJ1-6 | TRBV5-4 | CASSSVAVRTRDSPLHF
TRBJ2-4 | TRBV6-5 | CASSGGAGNIQYF
TRBJ1-1 | TRBV7-6 | CASSLGVQTVNTEAFF
TRBJ2-7 | TRBV5-1 | CASSGGYEQYF
TRBJ2-1 | TRBV4-1 | CASSQGGLAGDNEQFF
TRBJ2-5 | TRBV7-3 | CASSKEAGRGLETQYF
TRBJ2-5 | TRBV4-3 | CASSQASGGVSSSSGETQYF
TRBJ1-5 | TRBV2 | CASREQGAGLNQPQHF
TRBJ2-7 | TRBV4-1 | CASSQGSSYEQYF
TRBJ2-1 | TRBV11-1 | CASSLVATSQNNEQFF
TRBJ1-4 | TRBV7-2 | CASSANRRDNEKLFF
TRBJ2-5 | TRBV2 | CASSGAGNPQETQYF
TRBJ1-2 | TRBV29-1 | CSVVIGSNYGYTF